This record concerns one TCR beta chain sequence. Its antigen remains unknown. Possible read error: a much larger clone is one base away. Template material for amplifying TCR beta CDR3 regions consisted of RNA transcripts. An initial round of RT-PCR targeting the TCR CDR3 relied on the HTBI primer set. Each CDR3 protein gets one entry after TCRdb re-called the multiplex PCR reads with MiXCR. The data show approximately 590,000 distinct CDR3 sequences, with about a sixth seen just once and approximately 7% held by the top ten. The CDR3 runs to 15 residues. J gave up 4 bases and V 1 base, and 1 base lay outside the gene matches. Per the germline V gene, CDR1 is ENHRY and CDR2 is SYGVKD. This entry is derived from a study of T cells in Graves' hyperthyroidism and ophthalmopathy. Study results and caveats: Patients with ophthalmopathy were separated from those with stable hyperthyroidism by a 13 V-J model.

No ophthalmopathy progression within 18 months constituted stable Graves' hyperthyroidism. Hyperthyroidism had been newly diagnosed in patients aged 18 to 65, and its duration was under 2 months. This TCR came from a woman aged 30 to 39 with Graves' hyperthyroidism. Sequenced sample: blood. This chain connects TRBV10-3 to TRBJ2-1; 10 bases line up with TRBD2. CDR3 protein: CAISELAGGYNEQFF. DNA of the CDR3: TGTGCCATCAGTGAGTTAGCGGGGGGTTACAATGAGCAGTTCTTC.